Sequencing of this T cell receptor (beta chain) was carried out in a study of blood T cell repertoires in COVID-19. Study-level information: Material from acute and convalescent COVID-19 was sourced from the United States, Italy and Spain. Nucleic acid was either cDNA or gDNA, and it came from T cells, B-cell-depleted T cells, or PBMCs.

In the original processing: Nucleated cell counts were estimated from reference gene primer amplification. The assay was immunoSEQ multiplex PCR, and TCRdb's table has in-frame clones only and misses some. The D gene and trimming were derived from the DNA, and the V and J assignments and clone size from that table. The top ten hold about 35% of the sample, which has under 45,000 clones, over 75% seen once. Trimming shortened V by 11 bases and J by 5 bases, and 12 bases separated the two germline ends. This CDR3 has 11 amino acids. Germline lookup yields CDR1 MDHEN and CDR2 SYDVKM. This receptor was obtained from a man in his 60s with acute or convalescent COVID-19. Sequencing input: peripheral blood. The chain carries TRBV28 and TRBJ1-2; possibly TRBD1 for D (6 bases). The DNA of the CDR3 is TGTGCCGCCAGGGGATCATATGGCTACACCTTC. Translated, it gives CAARGSYGYTF.